The TCR beta chain under discussion was sequenced for a study of T cell responses to AZD1222 COVID-19 vaccine. Study-level background: Second doses that came at about 4 or about 12 weeks were put together.

Profiling relied on immunoSEQ multiplex PCR, and the TCRdb table lists in-frame clones only, not all of them. The table records over 150,000 clones, roughly 92% of them present only once. The CDR3 spans 15 residues. Germline CDR1 is SGHTA and CDR2 is FQGTGA. General study points: Reports indicate that nearly half of spike-specific TCRs are directed at unmutated variant regions.

Points on this clone: Its antigen is unidentified. The junction differs from germline at one of its ends, possibly a read error.

This clonotype was obtained from an adult in good health. V and J are TRBV7-3 and TRBJ2-5; possible D gene TRBD1, 6 bases. The sample consisted of peripheral blood, taken on day 0 of AZD1222 vaccination. The CDR3 nucleotides read TGTGTCAGCAGCCCAACACAGGGTTCCCAAGAGACCCAGTACTTC. This gives the protein CVSSPTQGSQETQYF.